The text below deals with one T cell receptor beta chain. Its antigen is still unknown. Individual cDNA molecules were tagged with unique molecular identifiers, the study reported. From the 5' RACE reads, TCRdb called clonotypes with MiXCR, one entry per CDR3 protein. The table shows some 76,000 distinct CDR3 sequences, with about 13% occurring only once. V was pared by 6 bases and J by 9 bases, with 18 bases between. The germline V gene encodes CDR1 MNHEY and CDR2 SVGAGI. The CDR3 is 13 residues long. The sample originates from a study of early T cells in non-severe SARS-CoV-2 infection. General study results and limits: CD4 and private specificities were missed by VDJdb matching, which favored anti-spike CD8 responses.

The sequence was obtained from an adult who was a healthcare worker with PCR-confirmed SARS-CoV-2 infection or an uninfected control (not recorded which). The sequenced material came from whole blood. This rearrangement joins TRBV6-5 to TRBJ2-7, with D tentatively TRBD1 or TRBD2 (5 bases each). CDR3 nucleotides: TGTGCCAGCAGAAACCCAGGGACCCTCCGGCAGTACTTC. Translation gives CASRNPGTLRQYF.